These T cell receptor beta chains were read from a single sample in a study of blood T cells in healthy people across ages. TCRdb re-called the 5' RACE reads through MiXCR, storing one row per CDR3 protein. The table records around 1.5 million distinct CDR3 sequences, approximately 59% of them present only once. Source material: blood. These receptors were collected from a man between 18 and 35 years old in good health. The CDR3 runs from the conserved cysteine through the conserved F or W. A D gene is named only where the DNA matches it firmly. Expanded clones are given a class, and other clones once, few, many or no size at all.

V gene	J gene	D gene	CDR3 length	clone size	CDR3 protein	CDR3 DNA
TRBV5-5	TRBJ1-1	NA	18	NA	CASSLSAHGKGGYAEAFF	TGTGCCAGCAGCCTCTCGGCCCATGGAAAAGGGGGTTACGCTGAAGCTTTCTTT
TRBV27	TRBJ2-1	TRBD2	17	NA	CASSLGLAGASLDEQFF	TGTGCCAGCAGTCTCGGACTAGCGGGAGCGTCCCTGGATGAGCAGTTCTTC
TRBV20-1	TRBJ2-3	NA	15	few	CSARVIASVPDTQYF	TGCAGTGCTAGAGTAATAGCGTCTGTTCCGGATACGCAGTATTTT
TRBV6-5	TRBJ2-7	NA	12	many	CASRGDVYEQYF	TGTGCCAGCAGAGGAGATGTCTACGAGCAGTACTTC
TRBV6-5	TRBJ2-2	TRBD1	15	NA	CASSLAGGGTGELFF	TGTGCCAGCAGCCTCGCAGGGGGCGGCACCGGGGAGCTGTTTTTT
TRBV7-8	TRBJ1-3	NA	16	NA	CASSTGQFNSGNTIYF	TGTGCCAGCAGCACCGGACAGTTCAACTCTGGAAACACCATATATTTT
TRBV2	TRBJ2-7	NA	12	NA	CASSDVAGRQYF	TGTGCCAGCAGTGACGTAGCAGGCAGGCAGTACTTC
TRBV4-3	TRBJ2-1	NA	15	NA	CASSQDNNVDNEQFF	TGCGCCAGCAGCCAAGATAACAACGTCGACAATGAGCAGTTCTTC
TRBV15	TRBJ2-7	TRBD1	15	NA	CATSRDGGQHYEQYF	TGTGCCACCAGCAGAGATGGGGGACAGCACTACGAGCAGTACTTC
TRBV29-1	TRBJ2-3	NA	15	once	CSVAGDRGNTDTQYF	TGCAGCGTTGCAGGAGACCGGGGGAACACAGATACGCAGTATTTT
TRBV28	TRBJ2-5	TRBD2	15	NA	CASSSSGGALETQYF	TGTGCCAGCAGTTCTAGCGGGGGGGCCCTAGAGACCCAGTACTTC
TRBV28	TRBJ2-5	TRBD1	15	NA	CASRSRTGPQETQYF	TGTGCCAGCAGGTCCCGGACAGGGCCACAAGAGACCCAGTACTTC
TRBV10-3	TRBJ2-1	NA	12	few	CAISSDDNEQFF	TGTGCCATCAGTTCAGACGACAATGAGCAGTTCTTC
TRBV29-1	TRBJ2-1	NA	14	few	CSVGYSGDLNEQFF	TGCAGCGTTGGATACAGCGGAGACCTCAATGAGCAGTTCTTC
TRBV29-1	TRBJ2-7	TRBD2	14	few	CSVALAGGIREQYF	TGCAGCGTTGCTCTAGCGGGAGGGATTCGCGAGCAGTACTTC
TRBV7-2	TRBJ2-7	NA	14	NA	CASSSNRASYEQYF	TGTGCCAGCAGCTCCAACAGGGCCTCGTACGAGCAGTACTTC
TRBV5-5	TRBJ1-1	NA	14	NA	CASSPDGGRTEAFF	TGTGCCAGCAGCCCAGATGGGGGCCGGACTGAAGCTTTCTTT
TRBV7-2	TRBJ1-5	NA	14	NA	CASSPHETGQPQHF	TGTGCCAGCAGCCCCCATGAAACAGGGCAGCCCCAGCATTTT
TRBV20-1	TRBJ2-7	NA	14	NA	CSAQEAGGIYEQYF	TGCAGTGCTCAAGAGGCTGGTGGGATCTACGAGCAGTACTTC